The text below deals with one T cell receptor beta chain. The source of the sample is a study of cytomegalovirus exposure and HLA in healthy donors. 60 Vbeta and 13 Jbeta primers were used in PCR. Libraries were prepared by immunoSEQ multiplex PCR; TCRdb keeps only in-frame clonotypes and omits some of them. The repertoire has more than 150,000 clones, roughly 82% of them found once; the top ten carry around 6.6%. Germline CDR1 MGHDK, CDR2 SYGVNS. The CDR3 covers 15 residues. The V end lost 0 bases, the J end lost 0 bases, and 8 bases lay between the germline ends. The chain couples TRBV25-1 to TRBJ2-5; possible D gene TRBD1, 5 bases. Material: PBMCs. This TCR was sampled from a woman between 45 and 65 years old in good health and CMV-seropositive. As DNA, the CDR3 is TGTGCCAGCAGTGAATATGCAGGGTACCAAGAGACCCAGTACTTC. It translates to CASSEYAGYQETQYF. The full variable domain, rest sourced from reference TRBV25-1 and TRBJ2-5, is EADIYQTPRYLVIGTGKKITLECSQTMGHDKMYWYQQDPGMELHLIHYSYGVNSTEKGDLSSESTVSRIRTEHFPLTLESARPSHTSQYLCASSEYAGYQETQYFGPGTRLLVL.